Listed below are T cell receptor beta chains from one sample, sequenced in a study of T cells in Graves' hyperthyroidism and ophthalmopathy. Via MiXCR, TCRdb re-called the multiplex PCR reads, giving one row per CDR3 protein. The sample has about 270,000 distinct CDR3 sequences, approximately 24% seen once. Sequencing was carried out using blood. These receptors all come from a woman between 35 and 50 years old with Graves' ophthalmopathy. Both conserved end residues are part of each CDR3. The order of the fields is clone size, V gene, D gene, J gene, CDR3 protein, CDR3 DNA. D genes are given only for firm matches. Where a row states a size, it is once, few, many or the class of an expanded clone; other rows omit it.

many,TRBV28,NA,TRBJ2-4,CASSLGASAKNIQYF,TGTGCCAGCAGTTTAGGGGCCAGCGCCAAAAACATTCAGTACTTC
NA,TRBV14,NA,TRBJ1-6,CASSQVGAGNSPLHF,TGTGCCAGCAGCCAAGTAGGGGCAGGTAATTCACCCCTCCACTTT
many,TRBV2,NA,TRBJ2-7,CASSDHAAPYEQYF,TGTGCCAGCAGTGATCACGCAGCCCCCTACGAGCAGTACTTC
few,TRBV4-1,NA,TRBJ2-7,CASSQERISYEQYF,TGCGCCAGCAGCCAAGAGAGGATCTCCTACGAGCAGTACTTC
many,TRBV30,NA,TRBJ2-7,CAWSVSRYEQYF,TGTGCCTGGAGTGTAAGTCGGTACGAGCAGTACTTC
many,TRBV2,TRBD1,TRBJ1-1,CASSRDRFGEAFF,TGTGCCAGCAGTCGGGACAGGTTCGGTGAAGCTTTCTTT
many,TRBV6-5,TRBD1,TRBJ2-2,CASSYPRTGENTGELFF,TGTGCCAGCAGTTACCCCCGGACAGGGGAGAACACCGGGGAGCTGTTTTTT
NA,TRBV6-2/TRBV6-3,TRBD1,TRBJ1-2,CASSSPLGQGAGYTF,TGTGCCAGCAGTTCACCTCTCGGACAGGGCGCTGGCTACACCTTC
many,TRBV28,TRBD1,TRBJ1-5,CASSLGYRGTREQHF,TGTGCCAGCAGTTTAGGCTACAGGGGGACCCGGGAGCAGCATTTT
many,TRBV20-1,TRBD1,TRBJ1-1,CSALQGNRAEAFF,TGCAGTGCTTTACAGGGGAACAGAGCTGAAGCTTTCTTT
many,TRBV10-3,TRBD2,TRBJ2-2,CAISSLAGEGNTGELFF,TGTGCCATCAGTTCACTAGCGGGAGAAGGAAACACCGGGGAGCTGTTTTTT
many,TRBV20-1,TRBD2,TRBJ2-7,CSAFSLAQNSYEQYF,TGCAGTGCTTTCTCACTAGCGCAGAATTCCTACGAGCAGTACTTC
many,TRBV2,NA,TRBJ1-1,CASRDYRNTEAFF,TGTGCCAGCAGAGATTACCGGAACACTGAAGCTTTCTTT
many,TRBV24-1,NA,TRBJ1-5,CATSAAGGNQPQHF,TGTGCCACCAGTGCGGCGGGGGGCAATCAGCCCCAGCATTTT
NA,TRBV6-1,NA,TRBJ2-7,CASRETEIPPEQYF,TGTGCCAGCAGAGAGACAGAGATACCCCCGGAGCAGTACTTC
many,TRBV3-1,NA,TRBJ2-7,CASSQRYTTYEQYF,TGTGCCAGCAGCCAACGGTACACGACCTACGAGCAGTACTTC
many,TRBV27,TRBD2,TRBJ2-5,CASSATTPGLAASGTQYF,TGTGCCAGCAGCGCAACGACCCCCGGACTAGCGGCCTCGGGGACCCAGTACTTC
many,TRBV28,NA,TRBJ1-2,CASSLYSSGYTF,TGTGCCAGCAGTTTATACAGTAGCGGCTACACCTTC
many,TRBV11-2,NA,TRBJ1-1,CASSATVGEGNTEAFF,TGTGCCAGCAGCGCGACTGTGGGGGAGGGGAACACTGAAGCTTTCTTT
NA,TRBV24-1,NA,TRBJ1-2,CATSDFLAPRVTYGYTF,TGTGCCACCAGTGATTTCTTGGCTCCAAGGGTTACCTATGGCTACACCTTC
few,TRBV7-2,NA,TRBJ1-1,CASSQDGNTEAFF,TGTGCCAGCAGCCAGGACGGAAACACTGAAGCTTTCTTT
many,TRBV9,NA,TRBJ1-5,CASSLRGEPQHF,TGTGCCAGCAGTCTGAGAGGGGAGCCCCAGCATTTT
NA,TRBV4-1,NA,TRBJ2-7,CASSQGTGRGAEQYF,TGTGCCAGCAGCCAAGGCACGGGAAGGGGAGCCGAGCAGTACTTC
NA,TRBV15,NA,TRBJ1-2,CATSRVRRAGGMSGYTF,TGTGCCACCAGCAGAGTTCGCCGCGCCGGAGGGATGTCTGGCTACACCTTC
many,TRBV30,NA,TRBJ1-1,CAWSVGGWGTGGGFMNTEAFF,TGTGCCTGGAGTGTAGGGGGTTGGGGAACGGGGGGCGGTTTCATGAACACTGAAGCTTTCTTT
NA,TRBV6-5,NA,TRBJ1-5,CASKVGGSQPQHF,TGTGCCAGCAAAGTAGGGGGGAGCCAGCCCCAGCATTTT
many,TRBV6-1,TRBD1,TRBJ2-3,CASSVGTATDTQYF,TGTGCCAGCAGTGTCGGGACAGCAACAGATACGCAGTATTTT
many,TRBV27,NA,TRBJ1-1,CASSFSGYRTEAFF,TGTGCCAGCAGTTTTTCAGGGTATCGAACTGAAGCTTTCTTT
many,TRBV12-3/TRBV12-4,NA,TRBJ2-7,CASSFKGTSYEQYF,TGTGCCAGCAGTTTCAAGGGAACCTCCTACGAGCAGTACTTC
many,TRBV20-1,TRBD1,TRBJ1-2,CSAYGQGDYGYTF,TGCAGTGCTTACGGACAGGGCGACTATGGCTACACCTTC
many,TRBV4-1,NA,TRBJ1-1,CASSQEYTEAFF,TGCGCCAGCAGCCAAGAGTATACTGAAGCTTTCTTT
many,TRBV12-3/TRBV12-4,NA,TRBJ1-5,CASSFVGYNQPQHF,TGTGCCAGCAGTTTCGTTGGCTACAATCAGCCCCAGCATTTT
NA,TRBV6-1,NA,TRBJ1-5,CASRGDTSQPQHF,TGTGCCAGCAGGGGGGACACCTCTCAGCCCCAGCATTTT
many,TRBV28,NA,TRBJ1-1,CASRRGGDGPDTEAFF,TGTGCCAGCAGGAGAGGGGGTGACGGCCCGGACACTGAAGCTTTCTTT
many,TRBV10-3,TRBD1,TRBJ2-7,CAISESRGQVAGEQYF,TGTGCCATCAGTGAGTCGAGGGGACAGGTGGCGGGCGAGCAGTACTTC
NA,TRBV6-1,NA,TRBJ1-1,CASFATNTEAFF,TGTGCCAGCTTCGCGACGAACACTGAAGCTTTCTTT
many,TRBV11-1,TRBD2,TRBJ2-7,CASSFQTSGDTYEQYF,TGTGCCAGCAGCTTCCAGACTAGCGGGGACACCTACGAGCAGTACTTC
many,TRBV28,NA,TRBJ2-7,CASQAIAEEQYF,TGTGCCAGCCAAGCAATAGCGGAAGAGCAGTACTTC
many,TRBV28,NA,TRBJ1-5,CASSEGGGGRKPQHF,TGTGCCAGCAGCGAGGGAGGGGGGGGACGGAAGCCCCAGCATTTT
many,TRBV7-9,TRBD1,TRBJ2-7,CASSFLGQGYEQYF,TGTGCCAGCAGCTTCCTGGGACAGGGGTATGAGCAGTACTTC
many,TRBV20-1,TRBD1,TRBJ2-7,CSAEEQGAGIYEQYF,TGCAGTGCTGAAGAACAGGGGGCGGGAATTTACGAGCAGTACTTC
many,TRBV5-5,NA,TRBJ2-7,CASSLAGGGGYEQYF,TGTGCCAGCAGCTTGGCGGGTGGAGGAGGGTACGAGCAGTACTTC
NA,TRBV6-1,NA,TRBJ2-7,CASSEEVGTYEQYF,TGTGCCAGCAGTGAAGAGGTAGGGACCTACGAGCAGTACTTC
many,TRBV7-8,TRBD1,TRBJ1-2,CASSLAGTGVGYTF,TGTGCCAGCAGCTTAGCGGGGACAGGGGTCGGCTACACCTTC
many,TRBV7-2,TRBD2,TRBJ2-7,CASSFGLVSYEQYF,TGTGCCAGCAGCTTCGGACTAGTATCCTACGAGCAGTACTTC
many,TRBV30,NA,TRBJ1-2,CAWSETGPGYTF,TGTGCCTGGAGTGAAACAGGGCCCGGCTACACCTTC
many,TRBV6-5,NA,TRBJ2-5,CASSYSSHQETQYF,TGTGCCAGCAGTTACTCGTCCCACCAAGAGACCCAGTACTTC
NA,TRBV29-1,TRBD2,TRBJ2-7,CSVEMGLAGGYEQYF,TGCAGCGTTGAGATGGGACTAGCGGGAGGCTACGAGCAGTACTTC
few,TRBV19,NA,TRBJ2-1,CASSISTSRRANEQFF,TGTGCCAGTAGTATCTCTACGTCCCGGAGGGCCAATGAGCAGTTCTTC
NA,TRBV28,NA,TRBJ2-4,CASSLRELAKNIQYF,TGTGCCAGCAGTTTACGGGAATTAGCCAAAAACATTCAGTACTTC
many,TRBV27,TRBD2,TRBJ2-7,CASSLSSPNLAGASEQYF,TGTGCCAGCAGTTTATCGAGCCCAAACCTAGCGGGAGCCTCCGAGCAGTACTTC
many,TRBV4-2,NA,TRBJ1-3,CASSPHTGQPSSGNTIYF,TGTGCCAGCAGCCCACATACCGGGCAGCCTAGCTCTGGAAACACCATATATTTT
many,TRBV28,NA,TRBJ2-7,CVSRPVVGEQYF,TGTGTTTCGCGCCCGGTAGTGGGGGAGCAGTACTTC
many,TRBV27,NA,TRBJ1-5,CASSLSANQPQHF,TGTGCCAGCAGTTTAAGCGCCAATCAGCCCCAGCATTTT